Included here is one T cell receptor (beta chain) sequence, with context. This specimen comes from a study of blood T cell repertoires in COVID-19. About the study: Samples of COVID-19 (acute and convalescent) were obtained from the United States, Italy and Spain. PBMCs, B-cell-depleted T cells, or T cells provided the cDNA or gDNA that made up the material.

Original handling: Estimation of nucleated cell counts was performed using reference gene primer amplification. Produced via immunoSEQ multiplex PCR; TCRdb's table is partial and in-frame only. Clone size and V and J calls were adopted from that table, with D and trimming inferred from the DNA. Among hundreds of thousands of clones, 70% to 90% were seen once, and the ten largest hold around 1.2%. The receptor comes from a man between 65 and 85 years old with acute or convalescent COVID-19. The sequencing input was peripheral blood.

CDR3 coding DNA: TGTGCCATCAGGGCGCGACCCGACACAAACACTGAAGCTTTCTTT. Translated, it gives CAIRARPDTNTEAFF. The chain has TRBV10-3 and TRBJ1-1, with D unclear. Germline assignment: CDR1 ENHRY and CDR2 SYGVKD. This CDR3 is built from 15 residues. V gave up 6 bases and J gave up 2 bases, with 16 bases separating them.